This T cell receptor (beta chain) was sequenced for a study of cytomegalovirus exposure and HLA in healthy donors. Study-wide results and limits: Across all donors, roughly uniform sequencing depth was an assumption of the presence/absence analyses. Specific recognition of CMV antigens was confirmed in vitro for a few chains (all CMV-associated). Rare TCR sequences dominated, though some public TCRs recurred in many donors.

It was with 60 Vbeta and 13 Jbeta primers that the PCR ran. Original processing notes: About 11 million of the about 80 million unique TCR beta chains counted in a later analysis were shared. The table came from immunoSEQ multiplex PCR; TCRdb's copy has only in-frame clones and leaves some out. The V and J calls and clone size come from that table; D and trimming were worked out from the DNA. Altogether approximately 100,000 clones are present, 65% to 80% being singletons, with the ten largest covering 3% to 4%. Notes on this clone: The target antigen is unknown.

Germline V CDR1 and CDR2: SGHRS, YFSETQ. J was trimmed by 0 bases and V by 3 bases; bases with no gene match: 14. The CDR3 is made up of 19 amino acids. The J gene is TRBJ1-1, the V gene TRBV5-1; TRBD1 aligns across 10 bases. The TCR sequence derives from a woman aged 50 to 60 in good health and CMV-seropositive. The sequencing sample was made of PBMCs. The DNA of the CDR3 is TGCGCCAGCAGCTCTACCCGAATGGGACAGGGGAAAATGAACACTGAAGCTTTCTTT. Protein: CASSSTRMGQGKMNTEAFF.